This entry lists 28 T cell receptor beta chains sequenced from one sample in a study of T-cell memory formation after mild COVID-19. TCRdb re-called the 5' RACE reads with MiXCR, one entry per CDR3 protein. In the table there are over 35,000 distinct CDR3 sequences, roughly 9% of which are singletons. Sequencing was done on a sample of PBMCs or a T cell subset sorted from them (not recorded which). All receptors derive from an adult woman who had mild COVID-19 (a few samples of this study predate the infection). Cell type and time point are not known.

This clonotype appeared a few times. V gene TRBV4-1 combines with J gene TRBJ2-7; TRBD2 aligns across 13 bases. Germline-derived CDR1 and CDR2 are MGHRA and YSYEKL. The V gene end was trimmed by 3 bases and the J gene end by 4 bases; junction bases not matched to a gene: 3. This CDR3 spans 15 amino acids. CDR3 sequence reads: CASSQGTSGIYEQYF. The CDR3 nucleotides are TGCGCCAGCAGCCAGGGGACTAGCGGGATTTACGAGCAGTACTTC.

This rearrangement joins TRBV24-1 to TRBJ1-1, with D possibly matching TRBD1 (5 bases). Germline assignment: CDR1 KGHDR and CDR2 SFDVKD. CDR3 length equals 15 residues. Trimming took 4 bases from V and 11 from J, leaving 22 bases between them. The DNA for the CDR3 is TGTGCCACCAGTGACTCTACGGGACTCCTCGCGGGGGCTTTCTTT. This gives the protein CATSDSTGLLAGAFF.

To note about this clonotype: Since a much larger clone is just one base distant, this may be a read error. The chain is built from TRBV29-1 and TRBJ2-3, with no clear D. This CDR3 comprises 15 residues. Trimming removed 7 bases at V and 2 bases at J, with 19 bases between. CDR1 is SQVTM and CDR2 is ANQGSEA in the germline V gene. The CDR3 region has the DNA TGCAGCGCCGACCAAACGGCAGGCTACACAGATACGCAGTATTTT. It translates to CSADQTAGYTDTQYF.

The chain combines TRBV24-1 with TRBJ2-5; 9 nucleotides line up with TRBD2. V was clipped by 4 bases and J by 5 bases; unmatched bases: 7. Germline CDR1 KGHDR, CDR2 SFDVKD. CDR3 length: 15 amino acids. CDR3 sequence: CATSEPRGGQETQYF. The CDR3 nucleotides are TGTGCCACCAGTGAACCGCGGGGGGGCCAGGAGACCCAGTACTTC.

This clonotype was found a few times. The chain employs TRBV20-1 and TRBJ2-7, with D perhaps assigned TRBD1 or TRBD2 (7 bases each). Trimming cost V 0 bases and J 1 base, with 19 bases left between them. The CDR3 has 17 amino acids. The germline gives CDR1 DFQATT, CDR2 SNEGSKA (reference sequence). The CDR3 loop reads CSARDLGQGGRSYEQYF. The CDR3 nucleotides are TGCAGTGCTAGAGATTTGGGGCAGGGGGGGAGATCCTACGAGCAGTACTTC.

The sample holds many counts of this clonotype. The chain carries TRBV18 and TRBJ2-2, with 10 bases lining up with TRBD2. V lost 1 base and J lost 6; bases outside the gene matches: 5. Germline loops: CDR1 KGHSH, CDR2 LQKENI. The CDR3 length is 16 residues. CDR3: CASSPRSSGSAGELFF. The CDR3 DNA follows: TGTGCCAGCTCACCACGGTCTAGCGGGAGTGCCGGGGAGCTGTTTTTT.

Many counts were recorded for this clonotype. The CDR3 sequence: CASSQDPFSNQPQHF. The CDR3 DNA is TGCGCCAGCAGCCAAGATCCCTTTAGCAATCAGCCCCAGCATTTT. The J gene is TRBJ1-5, the V gene TRBV4-1, with D unresolved. The germline CDR1 and CDR2 sequences are MGHRA and YSYEKL. Trimming pared 0 bases from V and 0 bases from J, leaving 6 bases between. This CDR3 is 15 amino acids long.

This chain links TRBV20-1 with TRBJ2-3, with D tentatively TRBD1 or TRBD2 (5 bases each). Germline V gives CDR1 DFQATT, CDR2 SNEGSKA (reference sequence). CDR3 size: 13 residues. V was cut by 3 bases and J by 6 bases, with 13 bases left in between. CDR3 in amino acids: CSASGANWDTQYF. CDR3 DNA sequence: TGCAGTGCTAGCGGGGCGAACTGGGATACGCAGTATTTT.

The V call is TRBV15, the J call TRBJ1-2, with a tentative D call TRBD1 (6 bases). Trimming took off 5 bases at V and 7 bases at J, with 20 bases between the two ends. The CDR3 is made up of 15 amino acids. Germline values: CDR1 LNHNV, CDR2 YYDKDF (reference sequence). CDR3 nucleotides: TGTGCCACCAGCCCCCGAGGCCAGGGGTTGAGTGGCTACACCTTC. Translating it yields CATSPRGQGLSGYTF.

This clonotype was counted between two and nine times. The gene calls are TRBV6-1 and TRBJ1-2; 7 nucleotides match TRBD1. J was trimmed by 5 bases and V by 4 bases; bases with no gene match: 4. This CDR3 has 13 amino acids. Per germline, CDR1 MNHNS and CDR2 SASEGT. The CDR3 DNA reads as TGTGCCAGCAGTGCCTCAGGGGGGTATGGCTACACCTTC. Its translation is CASSASGGYGYTF.

This rearrangement joins TRBV20-1 to TRBJ1-2, with a possible D match to TRBD1 (5 bases). Germline CDR1 DFQATT, CDR2 SNEGSKA (reference sequence). V was clipped by 1 base and J by 8 bases, with 8 bases between them. The CDR3 spans 11 residues. The CDR3: CSARVRDGYTF. The CDR3 DNA is TGCAGTGCTAGAGTTCGGGACGGCTACACCTTC.

This chain links TRBV25-1 with TRBJ2-1; unclear D gene. Trimming shortened V by 8 bases and J by 10 bases, and 9 bases separated the two germline ends. Germline-derived CDR1 and CDR2 are MGHDK and SYGVNS. This CDR3 is built from 10 residues. CDR3 protein: CASWDEEQFF. CDR3 nucleotides: TGTGCCAGCTGGGATGAGGAGCAGTTCTTC.

This clonotype showed up many times. The chain is built from TRBV5-1 and TRBJ2-1; 9 positions agree with TRBD2. CDR1 and CDR2 (germline): SGHRS, YFSETQ. The CDR3 is 17 residues long. V lost 5 bases, J lost 0 bases, and 9 bases stayed unmatched. CDR3 nucleotide sequence: TGCGCCAGCAGTCGAGAAGCGGGGGGCCCCTCCTACAATGAGCAGTTCTTC. It specifies CASSREAGGPSYNEQFF.

The chain recombines TRBV20-1 with TRBJ2-7, with D perhaps TRBD1 (6 bases). The V gene lost 5 bases and the J gene lost 1 base, with 24 bases spanning the gap. The germline gives CDR1 DFQATT, CDR2 SNEGSKA (reference sequence). This CDR3 comprises 17 residues. CDR3 residues: CSAPLTGRNRASYEQYF. In nucleotides, the CDR3 is TGCAGTGCTCCCTTGACCGGCCGGAACAGGGCTTCCTACGAGCAGTACTTC.

This clonotype was observed at least ten times. The chain carries TRBV5-1 and TRBJ2-1; TRBD1 agrees at 9 bases. This CDR3 spans 16 amino acids. Germline loops: CDR1 SGHRS, CDR2 YFSETQ. The V gene end was trimmed by 4 bases and the J gene end by 3 bases; junction bases not matched to a gene: 8. DNA of the CDR3: TGCGCCAGCAGCCCGGCGGGACAGGGAATCTACAATGAGCAGTTCTTC. Translated, it gives CASSPAGQGIYNEQFF.

The rearrangement joins TRBV18 to TRBJ1-5, with D uncertain. V lost 6 bases, J lost 2 bases, and 11 bases lay in between. CDR1 is KGHSH, CDR2 LQKENI, per germline. This CDR3 comprises 14 residues. CDR3 sequence reads: CASSERGGNQPQHF. CDR3 coding DNA: TGTGCCAGCTCCGAGCGAGGCGGCAATCAGCCCCAGCATTTT.

The V gene is TRBV20-1, the J gene TRBJ2-3; maybe TRBD2 (7 bases). This CDR3 has 16 residues. Germline V CDR1 and CDR2: DFQATT, SNEGSKA (reference sequence). V shed 6 bases and J shed 1 base, with 20 bases lying between them. CDR3 region: CSADGGLLDGTDTQYF. The DNA for the CDR3 is TGCAGTGCCGACGGGGGGCTACTCGACGGCACAGATACGCAGTATTTT.

Many counts were recorded for this clonotype. The V call is TRBV20-1, the J call TRBJ2-5, with a weak D call TRBD2 (6 bases). The CDR3 contains 15 residues. V was trimmed by 0 bases and J by 3 bases, leaving 14 bases between them. Germline values: CDR1 DFQATT, CDR2 SNEGSKA (reference sequence). The CDR3 nucleotides are TGCAGTGCTAGAGATATGCGAGGACTAAAAGAGACCCAGTACTTC. Translating it yields CSARDMRGLKETQYF.

The chain recombines TRBV19 with TRBJ2-7; 9 bases map to TRBD2. Germline-derived CDR1 and CDR2 are LNHDA and SQIVND (reference sequence). J gave up 0 bases and V 5 bases, and 8 bases lay outside the gene matches. The CDR3 runs 16 residues. CDR3 protein: CASSLSYSGSSYEQYF. CDR3 sequence (DNA): TGTGCCAGTAGTCTTTCTTATAGCGGGAGCTCCTACGAGCAGTACTTC.

There are a few counts of this clonotype. The CDR3 loop is CAISEDRNYNEQFF. The DNA for the CDR3 is TGTGCCATCAGTGAGGACAGGAACTATAATGAGCAGTTCTTC. This chain uses TRBV10-3 with TRBJ2-1, with D tentatively TRBD1 (6 bases). V was pared by 2 bases and J by 7 bases, with 12 bases between. Germline V gives CDR1 ENHRY, CDR2 SYGVKD. The CDR3 contains 14 residues.

There are many counts of this clonotype. The V and J genes are TRBV5-1 and TRBJ2-1; D perhaps matches TRBD2 (5 bases). The CDR3 has 13 amino acids. The germline V gene has CDR1 SGHRS and CDR2 YFSETQ. The V and J ends lost 4 bases and 13 bases respectively, with 18 bases between them. CDR3 bases: TGCGCCAGCAGCGTGACCCTTTTGGGAGAACAGTTCTTC. Its protein product is CASSVTLLGEQFF. Supplemented by reference TRBV5-1 and TRBJ2-1, the full variable domain reads KAGVTQTPRYLIKTRGQQVTLSCSPISGHRSVSWYQQTPGQGLQFLFEYFSETQRNKGNFPGRFSGRQFSNSRSEMNVSTLELGDSALYLCASSVTLLGEQFFGPGTRLTVL.

The gene calls are TRBV9 and TRBJ2-1, with TRBD2 matching over 12 bases. V dropped 3 bases and J dropped 13; count of bases not matched to a gene: 11. CDR3 length equals 15 residues. Germline V gene data show CDR1 as SGDLS and CDR2 as YYNGEE. The DNA for the CDR3 is TGTGCCAGCAGCGAGTCTAGCGGGAGGGCCTCCAAACAGTTCTTC. Translated, it gives CASSESSGRASKQFF.

This clonotype was detected only a few times. Here the CDR3 DNA reads TGTGCCAGCAGCCAAGGGGAAGGGGGGGCAGGCGAGCAGTACTTC. It specifies CASSQGEGGAGEQYF. V is TRBV3-1 and J is TRBJ2-7; maybe TRBD2 (7 bases). Trimming removed 1 base at V and 6 bases at J, with 16 bases between. Per germline, CDR1 LGHDT and CDR2 YNNKEL (reference sequence). The CDR3 runs 15 residues.

This clonotype came up a few times. This chain connects TRBV11-2 to TRBJ2-7, with 10 bases matching TRBD2. Looked up from germline, CDR1 is SGHAT and CDR2 is FQNNGV. This CDR3 region has 15 residues. V dropped 1 base and J dropped 9; count of bases not matched to a gene: 9. DNA of the CDR3: TGTGCCAGCAGCTTAGCCCCTAGCGGGAGTGCGGGGCAGTACTTC. Amino acids: CASSLAPSGSAGQYF.

Here the CDR3 DNA reads TGTGCCAGCAGTTACTCGAGAGTTAGCGGGAATGGGCAAGAGACCCAGTACTTC. It codes for CASSYSRVSGNGQETQYF. The rearrangement links TRBV6-5 to TRBJ2-5; 8 bases line up with TRBD2. Germline CDR1 is MNHEY and CDR2 is SVGAGI. The CDR3 is 18 residues long. J gave up 2 bases and V 0 bases, and 11 bases lay outside the gene matches.

This clonotype was observed a few times. The chain uses TRBV7-9 and TRBJ1-1, with D possibly TRBD1 on 6 matching bases. The germline V gene has CDR1 SEHNR and CDR2 FQNEAQ (reference sequence). The ends were cut back, 5 bases at V and 5 bases at J, with 15 bases in the middle. The CDR3 sequence is 14 residues long. The CDR3 reads CASSSREGGTEAFF. The CDR3, as DNA: TGTGCCAGCAGCAGCAGGGAAGGGGGTACTGAAGCTTTCTTT.

The chain recombines TRBV5-1 with TRBJ1-1; D might be TRBD1 (5 bases). This CDR3 is 12 amino acids long. CDR1 is SGHRS and CDR2 is YFSETQ in the germline V gene. Trimming shortened V by 5 bases and J by 8 bases, and 13 bases separated the two germline ends. Here the CDR3 reads CASSSGRGEAFF. CDR3 DNA sequence: TGCGCCAGCAGTTCCGGACGGGGCGAAGCTTTCTTT.

Remarks on this clonotype: Germline and junction disagree at one end, which may indicate a read error. This rearrangement joins TRBV20-1 to TRBJ1-1; D is possibly TRBD1 (5 bases). This CDR3 region has 11 residues. Germline CDR1 is DFQATT and CDR2 is SNEGSKA (reference sequence). CDR3 region: CSALGAQLLIF. DNA of the CDR3: TGCAGTGCTCTCGGGGCCCAATTACTAATCTTT.